Below, 9 T cell receptor beta chains from the same sample are listed, as sequenced in a study of blood T cells in healthy people across ages. The use of a sample-barcoded 5' primer and a J-beta primer mix characterized a second PCR of about 7 to 12 cycles. TCRdb fed the 5' RACE reads into MiXCR, producing one record per CDR3 protein. The sample gives 1.5 million to 2 million distinct CDR3 sequences, about 50% of which show up once; about 2.1% is in the top ten. The sample was blood. The receptors come from a woman aged 40 to 55 in good health.

The chain recombines TRBV5-5 with TRBJ1-6; TRBD1 aligns across 9 bases. The CDR3 extends over 16 amino acids. The germline gives CDR1 SGHKS, CDR2 YYEKEE (reference sequence). With 3 bases clipped from V and 8 bases from J, the junction kept 9 bases outside the gene matches. The CDR3: CASSSGQGGRDSPLHF. The CDR3 coding sequence is TGTGCCAGCAGCTCGGGACAGGGAGGACGCGATTCACCCCTCCACTTT.

The rearrangement links TRBV10-3 to TRBJ2-7; D gene unclear. Germline assignment: CDR1 ENHRY and CDR2 SYGVKD. CDR3 length equals 15 residues. V lost 4 bases and J lost 0, with 13 bases in between. The CDR3 protein is CAISVFKVSSYEQYF. In DNA, the CDR3 is TGTGCCATCAGTGTTTTTAAAGTGAGCTCCTACGAGCAGTACTTC.

A few counts support this clonotype. J is TRBJ2-3 and V is TRBV7-6, with a weak D call TRBD2 (6 bases). The CDR3 contains 17 residues. V dropped 4 bases and J dropped 3 bases, with 20 bases sitting between them. Germline-derived CDR1 and CDR2 are SGHVS and FNYEAQ. The CDR3 DNA reads TGTGCCAGCAGCTCCCGTTTAACAGGCGGGGTAACAGATACGCAGTATTTT. It is translated as CASSSRLTGGVTDTQYF.

This clonotype was observed a handful of times. The rearrangement joins TRBV27 to TRBJ2-1, with 8 bases aligning to TRBD2. In germline, CDR1 is MNHEY, CDR2 SMNVEV (reference sequence). V shed 3 bases, J shed 0 bases, and the junction held 10 bases outside the gene matches. This CDR3 has 18 amino acids. The CDR3 protein is CASSFASGRFSSYNEQFF. As DNA, the CDR3 is TGTGCCAGCAGTTTCGCTAGCGGGCGCTTTAGCTCCTACAATGAGCAGTTCTTC.

This rearrangement joins TRBV6-2 or TRBV6-3 to TRBJ2-3; D might be TRBD2 (6 bases). Germline V gene data show CDR1 as MNHEY and CDR2 as SVGEGT. CDR3 size: 16 residues. The V end was cut by 5 bases, the J end by 5 bases, with 20 bases between. The CDR3 DNA reads TGTGCCAGCAGTCAGCACCCGGGACTCGTCGGAGATACGCAGTATTTT. Amino acids: CASSQHPGLVGDTQYF.

Only a few counts were recorded for this clonotype. V usage is TRBV29-1 and J usage is TRBJ2-1, with D possibly called TRBD1 or TRBD2 (5 bases each). Germline V gene sequence: CDR1 SQVTM, CDR2 ANQGSEA. The V end was cut by 3 bases, the J end by 0 bases, with 9 bases between. This CDR3 comprises 14 residues. The CDR3 reads CSVDREFSYNEQFF. The CDR3, as DNA: TGCAGCGTTGACAGGGAGTTCTCCTACAATGAGCAGTTCTTC.

V is TRBV9 and J is TRBJ1-6; D gene ambiguous. Deletions cut 4 bases from V and 9 bases from J, with 17 bases between. The CDR3 runs to 15 residues. Looked up from germline, CDR1 is SGDLS and CDR2 is YYNGEE. CDR3 sequence (DNA): TGTGCCAGCAGCTCCTTCGATGAGCAGATTTCACCCCTCCACTTT. Translating gives CASSSFDEQISPLHF.

The genes are TRBV20-1 and TRBJ2-4; D unresolved. With the DNA end fitting TRBJ2-5 better, the J assignment may be wrong. CDR3 size: 11 residues. Germline V gene lookup returns CDR1 DFQATT and CDR2 SNEGSKA (reference sequence). The CDR3 DNA sequence: TGCAGTGCTGGGATGGGGGAGACCCAGTACTTC. Translating gives CSAGMGETQYF.

The chain joins TRBV27 to TRBJ1-2; D gene ambiguous. V was shortened by 6 bases and J by 5 bases, with 19 bases between the two germline ends. This CDR3 contains 15 residues. In germline, CDR1 is MNHEY, CDR2 SMNVEV (reference sequence). The CDR3 DNA reads as TGTGCCAGCAGGGACGACTCCCTGGATGCTTATGGCTACACCTTC. Translating it yields CASRDDSLDAYGYTF.